Presented here are 7 T cell receptor beta chains from one specimen sequenced in a study of cytomegalovirus exposure and HLA in healthy donors. This PCR relied on a set of 60 Vbeta primers and 13 Jbeta primers. Repertoires were generated with immunoSEQ multiplex PCR, while TCRdb's copy carries only in-frame clones and drops some. The sample has about 74,000 clones. The sample comprised PBMCs. Receptors originate from a female donor in good health and CMV-seropositive.

As for this clone: At one end the junction does not follow the germline gene, possibly because of a read error. The rearrangement joins TRBV13 to TRBJ1-1, with a weak D call TRBD1 (5 bases). This CDR3 has 15 amino acids. The germline V gene encodes CDR1 PRHDT and CDR2 FYEKMQ (reference sequence). CDR3 amino acids: CASNLRDGGYTEAFF. CDR3 sequence (DNA): TGTGCCAGCAACTTACGGGACGGGGGGTACACTGAAGCTTTCTTT. Complete variable domain (other parts from reference TRBV13 and TRBJ1-1): AAGVIQSPRHLIKEKRETATLKCYPIPRHDTVYWYQQGPGQDPQFLISFYEKMQSDKGSIPDRFSAQQFSDYHSELNMSSLELGDSALYFCASNLRDGGYTEAFFGQGTRLTVV.

The V call is TRBV28, the J call TRBJ1-5; D call uncertain. This CDR3 region has 13 residues. V was cut by 6 bases and J by 0 bases, with 6 bases left in between. Germline V lookup: CDR1 MDHEN, CDR2 SYDVKM. The DNA of the CDR3 is TGTGCCAGCAGGCGTGATAGCAATCAGCCCCAGCATTTT. It translates to CASRRDSNQPQHF.

V is TRBV14 and J is TRBJ2-7; no clear D. Germline V gene sequence: CDR1 SGHDN, CDR2 FVKESK. Trimming took off 2 bases at V and 2 bases at J, with 13 bases between the two ends. The CDR3 sequence is 15 residues long. The chain's CDR3 is CASSQFQTHTYEQYF. The CDR3 region has the DNA TGTGCCAGCAGCCAATTCCAGACTCATACCTACGAGCAGTACTTC.

The genes are TRBV25-1 and TRBJ2-7; D might be TRBD2 (5 bases). The CDR3 is 15 amino acids. CDR1 and CDR2 from the germline V gene are MGHDK and SYGVNS. V lost 3 bases and J 1 base, leaving 13 bases between the germline ends. CDR3 coding DNA: TGTGCCAGCAGTGACACGCGGACTCAATCCTACGAGCAGTACTTC. Its translation: CASSDTRTQSYEQYF.

The chain links TRBV29-1 to TRBJ2-5; 9 bases map to TRBD2. TRBJ2-7 explains the end of the DNA better; the J call may be wrong. Germline values: CDR1 SQVTM, CDR2 ANQGSEA. The CDR3 has 14 amino acids. The CDR3 DNA reads TGCAGCGCCTACCTAGCGGGGAGCCCCTACGAGCAGTACTTC. Its protein product is CSAYLAGSPYEQYF.

The V call is TRBV19, the J call TRBJ2-5; the D is unclear. V was clipped by 3 bases and J by 1 base, with 12 bases between them. The CDR3 has 15 amino acids. From germline, CDR1 is LNHDA and CDR2 SQIVND (reference sequence). The CDR3 loop is CASSIGVGSQETQYF. The CDR3 nucleotides read TGTGCCAGTAGTATTGGAGTAGGCTCCCAAGAGACCCAGTACTTC.

V gene TRBV9 combines with J gene TRBJ2-3; D is uncertain. This CDR3 spans 15 amino acids. V dropped 4 bases and J dropped 6 bases, with 18 bases sitting between them. In germline, CDR1 is SGDLS, CDR2 YYNGEE. The CDR3, as DNA: TGTGCCAGCAGCCCCCCCCGCGGAGCTGAGGATACGCAGTATTTT. Its protein product is CASSPPRGAEDTQYF. Drawing the rest from reference TRBV9 and TRBJ2-3, the complete variable domain is DSGVTQTPKHLITATGQRVTLRCSPRSGDLSVYWYQQSLDQGLQFLIQYYNGEERAKGNILERFSAQQFPDLHSELNLSSLELGDSALYFCASSPPRGAEDTQYFGPGTRLTVL.